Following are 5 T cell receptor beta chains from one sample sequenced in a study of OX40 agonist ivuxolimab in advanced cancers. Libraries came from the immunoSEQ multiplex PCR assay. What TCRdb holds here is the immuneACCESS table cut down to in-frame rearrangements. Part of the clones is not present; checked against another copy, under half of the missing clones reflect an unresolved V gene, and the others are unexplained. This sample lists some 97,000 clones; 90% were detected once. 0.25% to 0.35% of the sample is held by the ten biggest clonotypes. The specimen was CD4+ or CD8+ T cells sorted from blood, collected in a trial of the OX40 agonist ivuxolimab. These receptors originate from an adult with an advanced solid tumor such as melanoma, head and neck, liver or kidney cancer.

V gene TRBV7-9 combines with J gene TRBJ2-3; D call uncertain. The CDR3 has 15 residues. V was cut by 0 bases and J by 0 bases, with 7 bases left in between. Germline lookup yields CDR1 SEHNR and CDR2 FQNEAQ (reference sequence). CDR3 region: CASSLARASTDTQYF. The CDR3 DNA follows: TGTGCCAGCAGCTTAGCGCGAGCTAGCACAGATACGCAGTATTTT.

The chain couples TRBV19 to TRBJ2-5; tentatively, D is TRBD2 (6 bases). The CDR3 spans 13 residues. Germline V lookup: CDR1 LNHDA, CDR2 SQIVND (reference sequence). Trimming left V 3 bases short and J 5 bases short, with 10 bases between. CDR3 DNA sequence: TGTGCCAGTAGTATCATTCGGGGGGAGACCCAGTACTTC. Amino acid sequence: CASSIIRGETQYF.

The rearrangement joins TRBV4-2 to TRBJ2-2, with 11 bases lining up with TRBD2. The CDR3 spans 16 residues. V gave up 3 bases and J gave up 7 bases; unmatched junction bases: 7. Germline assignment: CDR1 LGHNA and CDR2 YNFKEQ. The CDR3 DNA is TGTGCCAGCAGCCAGACACTAGCGGGAGAGATCGGGGAGCTGTTTTTT. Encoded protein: CASSQTLAGEIGELFF.

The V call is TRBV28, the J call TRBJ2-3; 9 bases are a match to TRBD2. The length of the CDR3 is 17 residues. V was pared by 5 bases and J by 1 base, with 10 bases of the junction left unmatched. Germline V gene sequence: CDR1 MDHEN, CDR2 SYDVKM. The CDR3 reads CASSGTSFSPGTDTQYF. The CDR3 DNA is TGTGCCAGCAGTGGGACTAGCTTCTCCCCTGGCACAGATACGCAGTATTTT.

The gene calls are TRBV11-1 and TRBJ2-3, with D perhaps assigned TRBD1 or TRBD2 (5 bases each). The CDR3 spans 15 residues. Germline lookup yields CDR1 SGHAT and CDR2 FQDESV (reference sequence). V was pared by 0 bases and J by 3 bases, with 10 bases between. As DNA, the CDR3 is TGTGCCAGCAGCTTAGCGTGGGGCGGGACAGATACGCAGTATTTT. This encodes CASSLAWGGTDTQYF.